This TCR beta chain was identified in a study of T cells expressing NK-cell markers. Study-wide background: Sorted CD3+CD56-NKG2C+, CD3+CD56+NKG2C- and CD3+CD56+NKG2C+ T cells were the source of the TCR beta repertoires.

Germline CDR1 is MNHEY and CDR2 is SVGAGI. This CDR3 comprises 14 residues. As regards this clonotype: The antigen is unknown.

From its re-call of the 5' RACE reads, TCRdb lists each CDR3 protein once, without DNA. Recorded for this sample: a few hundred thousand distinct CDR3 sequences. Broader study findings: Certain NKG2C+ T cell clones were expanded, and their HCMV specificity remained unclear. The same clonotypes also predominated in the CD3+CD56-NKG2C+ fraction of several donors.

The genes are TRBV6-5 and TRBJ1-1; lacking DNA, the TRBD1 call made by TCRdb goes unchecked. The sample taken for sequencing was blood T cells: a sorted CD56 or NKG2C T cell subset, CD4+ or CD8+ T cells, or bulk PBMC T cells (not recorded which). This sequence was found in a woman aged 50 to 60 in good health. The chain's CDR3 is CASNQGTGGTEAFF.